Below are 5 T cell receptor beta chains sequenced from a single sample in a study of a mutant IDH1 vaccine in newly diagnosed glioma. The data were produced by immunoSEQ multiplex PCR, yet TCRdb's version contains in-frame clones alone and is incomplete. There are 35,000 to 50,000 clones in the sample; roughly four fifths occur only once, and 5.1% lies in the top ten. Time point denoted: week 35, safety follow-up. It was 300 ug of mutant IDH1 20-mer peptide that made up each vaccine dose, given with topical imiquimod. These TCRs are of unknown antigen specificity. This sample comprised PBMCs, obtained from a glioma patient whose treatment included an IDH1 peptide vaccine. Source of these receptors: a woman in her forties or fifties with glioma.

The CDR3 loop is CASSKAGSRVTQYF. The CDR3 nucleotides read TGTGCCAGTAGTAAGGCCGGGAGCCGTGTTACCCAGTACTTC. The chain couples TRBV19 to TRBJ2-5; D is possibly TRBD2 (6 bases). In germline, CDR1 is LNHDA, CDR2 SQIVND (reference sequence). The CDR3 sequence is 14 residues long. V was cut by 4 bases and J by 8 bases, with 17 bases left in between.

The rearrangement uses TRBV5-8 and TRBJ2-7; no clear D gene. CDR1 is SGHTS, CDR2 YDEGEE, per germline. The V end was cut by 0 bases, the J end by 6 bases, with 4 bases between. This CDR3 is built from 11 residues. CDR3 in amino acids: CASSLGGEQYF. CDR3 bases: TGTGCCAGCAGCTTGGGTGGCGAGCAGTACTTC.

The chain joins TRBV10-3 to TRBJ2-3; 15 nucleotides agree with TRBD2. This CDR3 comprises 17 residues. V lost 6 bases to trimming and J lost 9 bases; unmatched junction nucleotides: 13. Germline V gene sequence: CDR1 ENHRY, CDR2 SYGVKD. CDR3 coding DNA: TGTGCCATCAGAGCGACCGGACTAGCGGGGGGGCAAGCAACGCAGTATTTT. Its translation: CAIRATGLAGGQATQYF.

This clone was picked up one time. A junction end diverges from the germline sequence, so it may reflect a read error. CDR3 nucleotide sequence: TGCAGCGCTCTCCGGCCGGCGGACATAGAGATTTTT. It is translated as CSALRPADIEIF. The V and J genes are TRBV29-1 and TRBJ1-4; TRBD1 is a possible D gene (5 bases). Germline loops: CDR1 SQVTM, CDR2 ANQGSEA. This CDR3 is 12 amino acids long.

This clone has only one observation. The V and J genes are TRBV9 and TRBJ2-7, with D tentatively TRBD2 (5 bases). The CDR3 consists of 13 residues. Germline V gene lookup returns CDR1 SGDLS and CDR2 YYNGEE. The germline V and J ends were trimmed by 0 bases and 4 bases, with 8 bases remaining between them. CDR3 amino acids: CASSVGGPYEQYF. In nucleotides, the CDR3 is TGTGCCAGCAGCGTAGGCGGGCCTTACGAGCAGTACTTC.